These T cell receptor beta chains were read from a single sample in a study of blood T cell repertoires in COVID-19. Sequencing used immunoSEQ multiplex PCR; TCRdb keeps in-frame clones, though not all of them. The data hold some 130,000 clones, with about 72% observed a single time. The specimen sequenced was peripheral blood. These TCRs come from a woman between 65 and 79 years old with acute or convalescent COVID-19. The CDR3 runs from the conserved cysteine through the conserved F or W. The D gene is left open where the match is weak.

v_call	d_call	j_call	cdr3_aa	cdr3_nt
TRBV2	NA	TRBJ1-5	CASSYTSNQPQHF	TGTGCCAGCAGTTACACTAGCAATCAGCCCCAGCATTTT
TRBV9	TRBD2	TRBJ2-1	CASGEGGMNEQFF	TGTGCCAGCGGGGAGGGAGGGATGAATGAGCAGTTCTTC
TRBV4-3	NA	TRBJ2-6	CASSQKEQGSGANVLTF	TGCGCCAGCAGCCAAAAGGAACAGGGATCAGGGGCCAACGTCCTGACTTTC
TRBV6-5	NA	TRBJ1-5	CASSLGALPNQPQHF	TGTGCCAGCAGCCTGGGGGCCCTACCCAATCAGCCCCAGCATTTT
TRBV5-1	NA	TRBJ1-5	CASSHSNSNQPQHF	TGCGCCAGCAGCCACTCAAATAGCAATCAGCCCCAGCATTTT
TRBV12-5	NA	TRBJ1-5	CASGLVSGDDNQPQHF	TGTGCTAGTGGTTTGGTATCCGGGGATGACAATCAGCCCCAGCATTTT
TRBV6-1	NA	TRBJ1-5	CASSEGVNQPQHF	TGTGCCAGCAGTGAAGGCGTAAATCAGCCCCAGCATTTT
TRBV19	NA	TRBJ1-5	CASSLLRTAASNQPQHF	TGTGCCAGTAGTCTCCTAAGGACAGCGGCTTCAAATCAGCCCCAGCATTTT
TRBV28	NA	TRBJ1-5	CASSLSGVGDQPQHF	TGTGCCAGCAGTTTGTCAGGGGTGGGGGATCAGCCCCAGCATTTT
TRBV19	NA	TRBJ2-2	CASSVGPLTGELFF	TGTGCCAGTAGTGTTGGCCCGCTCACCGGGGAGCTGTTTTTT
TRBV3-1/TRBV3-2	NA	TRBJ2-3	CASSHPSGLGGAPDTQYF	TGTGCCAGCAGCCACCCCAGCGGCTTGGGGGGGGCCCCAGATACGCAGTATTTT
TRBV30	NA	TRBJ1-2	CACPLGRSNYGYTF	TGTGCCTGCCCCTTGGGCCGTTCTAACTATGGCTACACCTTC
TRBV6-5	NA	TRBJ1-5	CASSYRRGQPQHF	TGTGCCAGCAGCTACCGTAGGGGTCAGCCCCAGCATTTT
TRBV3-1/TRBV3-2	TRBD2	TRBJ2-7	CASSQTFRAGGPNEQYF	TGTGCCAGCAGCCAAACCTTTCGAGCGGGAGGGCCGAACGAGCAGTACTTC
TRBV28	NA	TRBJ1-5	CASSLGASPAQPQHF	TGTGCCAGCAGTTTGGGGGCCAGTCCGGCTCAGCCCCAGCATTTT
TRBV4-1	TRBD1	TRBJ2-2	CASSRDRVTGELFF	TGCGCCAGCAGCCGAGACAGGGTTACCGGGGAGCTGTTTTTT
TRBV28	TRBD2	TRBJ2-3	CASSPTTSAGNTDTQYF	TGTGCCAGCAGTCCAACCACTAGCGCAGGAAACACAGATACGCAGTATTTT
TRBV2	NA	TRBJ1-4	CASSVAGRTNEKLFF	TGTGCCAGCAGTGTTGCCGGGAGGACTAATGAAAAACTGTTTTTT
TRBV5-6	TRBD2	TRBJ2-3	CASSLFGDSGALGTQYF	TGTGCCAGCAGCCTTTTTGGGGATAGCGGGGCCTTGGGTACGCAGTATTTT
TRBV18	TRBD1	TRBJ1-6	CASSPSRQGVDSPLHF	TGTGCCAGCTCACCATCAAGACAGGGGGTGGATTCACCCCTCCACTTT
TRBV9	NA	TRBJ1-6	CASSVAGGERSPLHF	TGTGCCAGCAGCGTAGCTGGCGGGGAGAGGTCACCCCTCCACTTT
TRBV7-9	TRBD1	TRBJ1-6	CASSLWDRGRNSPLHF	TGTGCCAGCAGCTTATGGGACAGGGGGCGGAATTCACCCCTCCACTTT
TRBV10-1	NA	TRBJ2-1	CASSEGSRGSEQFF	TGCGCCAGCAGTGAGGGGTCTAGAGGTAGTGAGCAGTTCTTC
TRBV6-1	TRBD2	TRBJ2-3	CASSDGTSGGWQYF	TGTGCCAGCAGTGACGGGACTAGCGGGGGGTGGCAGTATTTT